Detailed here is one T cell receptor (beta chain). The antigen is not known. This specimen comes from a study of OX40 agonist ivuxolimab in advanced cancers. For the study at large: Cancers in dose escalation were hepatocellular, melanoma, renal cell and head and neck. Study-level results: Averaged across samples, CD8+ T cells carried more expanded clones than CD4+ did.

Sequenced by immunoSEQ multiplex PCR; TCRdb stores in-frame clones only, minus some. This sample has about 54,000 clones, with approximately 90% found just once. The CDR3 contains 15 residues. V dropped 0 bases and J dropped 4 bases, with 12 bases sitting between them. The receptor's source is an adult with an advanced solid tumor such as melanoma, head and neck, liver or kidney cancer. The rearrangement joins TRBV5-3 to TRBJ2-3; D could derive from TRBD1 or TRBD2 (5 bases each). TRBV5-3 has ORF status, its function being uncertain. Here the sequenced sample was CD4+ or CD8+ T cells sorted from blood, taken in a trial of the OX40 agonist ivuxolimab. CDR3 sequence reads: CARSLGGFGADTQYF. DNA for the CDR3: TGTGCCAGAAGCTTGGGGGGCTTCGGGGCAGATACGCAGTATTTT.